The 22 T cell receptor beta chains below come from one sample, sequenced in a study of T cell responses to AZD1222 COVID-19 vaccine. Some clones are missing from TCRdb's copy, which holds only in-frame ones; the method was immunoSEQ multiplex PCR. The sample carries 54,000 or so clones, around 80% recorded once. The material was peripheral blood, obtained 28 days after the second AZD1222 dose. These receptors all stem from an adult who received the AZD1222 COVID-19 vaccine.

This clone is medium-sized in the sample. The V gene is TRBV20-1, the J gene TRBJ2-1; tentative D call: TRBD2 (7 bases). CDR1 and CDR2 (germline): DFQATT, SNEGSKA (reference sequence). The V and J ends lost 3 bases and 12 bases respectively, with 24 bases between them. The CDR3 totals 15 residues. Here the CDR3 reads CSASGGAGRGAAQFF. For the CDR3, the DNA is TGCAGTGCTAGTGGAGGAGCGGGAAGGGGGGCAGCGCAGTTCTTC.

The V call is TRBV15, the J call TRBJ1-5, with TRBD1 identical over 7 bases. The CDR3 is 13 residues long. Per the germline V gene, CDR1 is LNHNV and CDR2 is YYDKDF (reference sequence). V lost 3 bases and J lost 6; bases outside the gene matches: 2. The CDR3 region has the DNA TGTGCCACCAGCAGCGACAGGGTTCAGCCCCAGCATTTT. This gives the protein CATSSDRVQPQHF.

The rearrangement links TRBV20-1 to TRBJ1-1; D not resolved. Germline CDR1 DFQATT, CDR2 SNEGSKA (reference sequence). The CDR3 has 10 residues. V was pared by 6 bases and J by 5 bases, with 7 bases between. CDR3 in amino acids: CSARRTEAFF. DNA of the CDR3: TGCAGTGCGAGGCGGACTGAAGCTTTCTTT.

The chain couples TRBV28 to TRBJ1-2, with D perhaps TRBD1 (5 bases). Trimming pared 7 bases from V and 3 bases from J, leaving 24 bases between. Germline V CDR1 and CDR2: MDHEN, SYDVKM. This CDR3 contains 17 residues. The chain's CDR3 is CASIPARAGFDHYGYTF. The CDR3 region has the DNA TGTGCCAGCATTCCAGCCAGGGCGGGTTTTGATCACTATGGCTACACCTTC.

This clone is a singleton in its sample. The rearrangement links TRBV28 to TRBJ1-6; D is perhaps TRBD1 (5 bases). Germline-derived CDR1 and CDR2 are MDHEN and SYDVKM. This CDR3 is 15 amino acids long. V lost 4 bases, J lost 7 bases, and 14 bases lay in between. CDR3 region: CASSWMRGRNSPLHF. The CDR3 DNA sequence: TGTGCCAGCAGTTGGATGAGGGGAAGGAATTCACCCCTCCACTTT. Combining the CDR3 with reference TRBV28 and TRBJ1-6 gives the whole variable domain DVKVTQSSRYLVKRTGEKVFLECVQDMDHENMFWYRQDPGLGLRLIYFSYDVKMKEKGDIPEGYSVSREKKERFSLILESASTNQTSMYLCASSWMRGRNSPLHFGNGTRLTVT.

The CDR3 coding sequence is TGCAGCGTCCCTAGCGGGAGGCGAGGCAATGAGCAGTTCTTC. It specifies CSVPSGRRGNEQFF. The chain is built from TRBV29-1 and TRBJ2-1, with 11 positions matching TRBD2. The germline V gene has CDR1 SQVTM and CDR2 ANQGSEA. The V segment lost 6 bases and the J segment 6 bases; nucleotides outside the gene matches: 7. The CDR3 sequence is 14 residues long.

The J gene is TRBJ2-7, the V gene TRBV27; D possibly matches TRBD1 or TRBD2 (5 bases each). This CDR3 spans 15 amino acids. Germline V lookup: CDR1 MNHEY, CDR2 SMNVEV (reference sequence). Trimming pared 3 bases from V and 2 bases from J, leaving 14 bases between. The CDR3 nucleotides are TGTGCCAGCAGTTTCCAGACTGGGGGTCCCTACGAGCAGTACTTC. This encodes CASSFQTGGPYEQYF.

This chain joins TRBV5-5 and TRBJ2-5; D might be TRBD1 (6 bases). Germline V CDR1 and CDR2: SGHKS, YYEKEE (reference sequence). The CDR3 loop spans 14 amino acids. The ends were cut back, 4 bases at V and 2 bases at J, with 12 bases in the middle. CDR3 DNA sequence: TGTGCCAGCAGCAGGGAGAGGGGGCAAGAGACCCAGTACTTC. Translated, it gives CASSRERGQETQYF. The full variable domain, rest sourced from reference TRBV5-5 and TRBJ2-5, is DAGVTQSPTHLIKTRGQQVTLRCSPISGHKSVSWYQQVLGQGPQFIFQYYEKEERGRGNFPDRFSARQFPNYSSELNVNALLLGDSALYLCASSRERGQETQYFGPGTRLLVL.

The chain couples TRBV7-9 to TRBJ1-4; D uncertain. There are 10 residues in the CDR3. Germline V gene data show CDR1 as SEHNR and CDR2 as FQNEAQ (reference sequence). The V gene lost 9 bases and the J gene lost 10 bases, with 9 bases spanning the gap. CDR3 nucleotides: TGTGCCAGTTCCGGGGTAAAACTGTTTTTT. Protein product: CASSGVKLFF.

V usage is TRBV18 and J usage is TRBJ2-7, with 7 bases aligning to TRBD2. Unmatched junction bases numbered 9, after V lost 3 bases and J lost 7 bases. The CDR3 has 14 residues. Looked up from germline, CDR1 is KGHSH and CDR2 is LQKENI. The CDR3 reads CASSPADGEGEQYF. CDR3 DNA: TGTGCCAGCTCACCCGCGGACGGGGAGGGAGAGCAGTACTTC.

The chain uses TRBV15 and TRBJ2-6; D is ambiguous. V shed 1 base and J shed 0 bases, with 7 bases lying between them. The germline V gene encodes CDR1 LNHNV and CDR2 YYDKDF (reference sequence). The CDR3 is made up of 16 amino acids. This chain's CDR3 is CATSRAAHSGANVLTF. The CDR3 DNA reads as TGTGCCACCAGCAGAGCGGCGCACTCTGGGGCCAACGTCCTGACTTTC.

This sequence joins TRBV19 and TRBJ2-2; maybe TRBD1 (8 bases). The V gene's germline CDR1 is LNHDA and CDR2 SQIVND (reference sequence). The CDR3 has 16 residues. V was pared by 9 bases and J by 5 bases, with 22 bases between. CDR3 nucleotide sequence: TGTGCCAGCCACAGGGGGAGGGACTCCAATACCGGGGAGCTGTTTTTT. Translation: CASHRGRDSNTGELFF.

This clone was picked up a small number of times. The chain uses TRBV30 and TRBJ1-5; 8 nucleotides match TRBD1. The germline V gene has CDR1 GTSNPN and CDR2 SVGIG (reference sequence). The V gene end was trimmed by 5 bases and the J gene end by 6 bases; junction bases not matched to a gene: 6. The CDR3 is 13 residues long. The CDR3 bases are TGTGCCTGGGCGACAGGGGCGGGTCAGCCCCAGCATTTT. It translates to CAWATGAGQPQHF.

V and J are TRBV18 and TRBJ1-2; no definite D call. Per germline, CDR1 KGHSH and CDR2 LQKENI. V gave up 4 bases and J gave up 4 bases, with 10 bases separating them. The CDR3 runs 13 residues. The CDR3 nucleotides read TGTGCCAGCTCACTAAAAGAGGTCTATGGCTACACCTTC. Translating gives CASSLKEVYGYTF.

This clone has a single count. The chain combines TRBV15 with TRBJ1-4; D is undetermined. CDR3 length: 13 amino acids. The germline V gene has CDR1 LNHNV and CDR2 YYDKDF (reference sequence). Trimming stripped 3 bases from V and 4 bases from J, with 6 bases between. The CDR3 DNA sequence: TGTGCCACCAGCAGTATTCTTAATGAAAAACTGTTTTTT. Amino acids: CATSSILNEKLFF.

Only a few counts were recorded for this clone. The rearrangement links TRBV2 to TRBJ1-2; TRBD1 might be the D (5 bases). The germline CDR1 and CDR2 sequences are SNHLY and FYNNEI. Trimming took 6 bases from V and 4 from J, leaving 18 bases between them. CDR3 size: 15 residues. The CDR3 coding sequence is TGTGCCAGCAGAGGCTCGGGGCCAGAAATCTATGGCTACACCTTC. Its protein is CASRGSGPEIYGYTF.

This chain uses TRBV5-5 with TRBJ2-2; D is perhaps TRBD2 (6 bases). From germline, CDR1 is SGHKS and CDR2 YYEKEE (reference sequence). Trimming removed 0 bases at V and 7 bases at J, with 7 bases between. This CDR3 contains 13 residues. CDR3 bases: TGTGCCAGCAGCTTGGTGCGGGACGGGGAGCTGTTTTTT. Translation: CASSLVRDGELFF.

The CDR3 DNA is TGTGCCAGCAGTGAAATTGCTCAGCCCCAGCATTTT. Its protein is CASSEIAQPQHF. This sequence joins TRBV6-1 and TRBJ1-5; D call uncertain. The CDR3 contains 12 residues. Germline V CDR1 and CDR2: MNHNS, SASEGT. The V end was cut by 2 bases, the J end by 6 bases, with 5 bases between.

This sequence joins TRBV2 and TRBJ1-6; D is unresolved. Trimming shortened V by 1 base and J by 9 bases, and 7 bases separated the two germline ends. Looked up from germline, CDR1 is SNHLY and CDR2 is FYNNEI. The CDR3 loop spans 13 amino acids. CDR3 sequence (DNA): TGTGCCAGCAGTGAAGGGTTTACTTCACCCCTCCACTTT. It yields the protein CASSEGFTSPLHF.

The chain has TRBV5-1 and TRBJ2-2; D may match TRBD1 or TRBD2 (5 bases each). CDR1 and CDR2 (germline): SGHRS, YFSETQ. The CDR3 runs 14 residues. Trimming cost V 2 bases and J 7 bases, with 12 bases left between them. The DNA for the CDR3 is TGCGCCAGCAGCTTTGGGGGTATCGGCGGGGAGCTGTTTTTT. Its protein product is CASSFGGIGGELFF.

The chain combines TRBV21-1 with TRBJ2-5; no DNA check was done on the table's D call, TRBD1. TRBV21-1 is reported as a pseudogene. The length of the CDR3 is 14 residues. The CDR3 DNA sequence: TGTGCCAGCAGGGGACAGGGGGGCGGGGAGACCCAGTACTTC. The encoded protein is CASRGQGGGETQYF.

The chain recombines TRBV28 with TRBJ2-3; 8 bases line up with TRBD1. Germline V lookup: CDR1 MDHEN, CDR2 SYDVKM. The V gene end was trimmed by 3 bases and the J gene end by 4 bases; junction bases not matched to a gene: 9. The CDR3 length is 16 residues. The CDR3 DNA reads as TGTGCCAGCAGTTTGAGACAGGGGATCGTGGCAGATACGCAGTATTTT. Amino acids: CASSLRQGIVADTQYF.